What follows describes a single TCR beta chain. The data derive from a study of T-cell memory formation after mild COVID-19. Study information: Each donor largely had its own TCR clusters.

The V gene's germline CDR1 is SGHRS and CDR2 YFSETQ. This CDR3 region has 14 residues. V lost 2 bases, J lost 5 bases, and 14 bases lay in between. TCRdb reprocessed the 5' RACE reads via MiXCR and lists one record per CDR3 protein. The data show 140,000 to 150,000 distinct CDR3 sequences, 15% to 20% seen once. The TCR was taken from an adult woman who had mild COVID-19 (a few samples of this study predate the infection). Cell type and time point are not known. The chain carries TRBV5-1 and TRBJ2-7, with D possibly TRBD1 on 5 matching bases. Sequences were obtained from PBMCs or a T cell subset sorted from them (not recorded which). In DNA, the CDR3 is TGCGCCAGCAGCTTCCCCAGGGTTAACGACGAGCAGTACTTC. This gives the protein CASSFPRVNDEQYF.